This TCR beta chain is from a study of T cells in tumors and immune-related adverse events (dated by TCRdb to about 2021). The treatment or condition label for this specimen denotes: nivolumab (PD-1 blockade) given before sampling. The DNeasy Blood and Tissue Kit was used to extract DNA from formalin-fixed paraffin-embedded specimens. For this clone: Its antigen is unknown. Nothing much larger sits one base from this clone, and base qualities are not available.

The TCR beta locus was amplified and sequenced with the immunoSEQ assay, yielding bulk TCR Vbeta CDR3 data. The original pipeline was this. Non-productive CDR3s, sequences shorter than 7 amino acids, and those not starting with C or ending with F/W were excluded. Analysis was restricted to specimens with at least 1000 reads, and clonotypes were defined at the amino acid level. Clonality was calculated as 1 minus Pielou's evenness. To equalize library sizes, abundance-weighted random subsampling with replacement was performed and repeated 100 times so that 95% confidence intervals could be reported. Repertoire overlap was quantified using the Morisita overlap index, and the top 40 clones per specimen were examined for overlap with the irAE. Drawn from immuneACCESS, this table holds only the in-frame rearrangements with V and J called that TCRdb kept. Clones are partly lost; checked studies trace under half to an unresolved V gene and leave the rest unexplained. V, J and clone size are those of that table, while D and trimming were read from the DNA. Counted in this sample were more than 10,000 clones; just under 95% of them appeared once. Roughly 1.5% of the sample rests with the top ten.

Sample: lymph node tissue, taken from a patient treated with anti-PD-1 therapy. The TCR comes from a female donor with metastatic renal cell carcinoma.

This receptor carries the CDR3 CASSGGQGANYGYTF. The sequence in DNA is TGTGCCAGCAGCGGCGGACAGGGTGCAAACTATGGCTACACCTTC. The V gene is TRBV7-2 and the J gene is TRBJ1-2; the junction holds 8 bases that match TRBD1. V has 5 bases trimmed and J has 2 bases trimmed; junction bases matching no gene number 7. The germline V gene provides CDR1 SGHTA and CDR2 FQGNSA. Reading from cysteine to phenylalanine, the CDR3 counts 15 amino acids. Only CDR3 DNA is held: 45 bases, read in frame from base 1.